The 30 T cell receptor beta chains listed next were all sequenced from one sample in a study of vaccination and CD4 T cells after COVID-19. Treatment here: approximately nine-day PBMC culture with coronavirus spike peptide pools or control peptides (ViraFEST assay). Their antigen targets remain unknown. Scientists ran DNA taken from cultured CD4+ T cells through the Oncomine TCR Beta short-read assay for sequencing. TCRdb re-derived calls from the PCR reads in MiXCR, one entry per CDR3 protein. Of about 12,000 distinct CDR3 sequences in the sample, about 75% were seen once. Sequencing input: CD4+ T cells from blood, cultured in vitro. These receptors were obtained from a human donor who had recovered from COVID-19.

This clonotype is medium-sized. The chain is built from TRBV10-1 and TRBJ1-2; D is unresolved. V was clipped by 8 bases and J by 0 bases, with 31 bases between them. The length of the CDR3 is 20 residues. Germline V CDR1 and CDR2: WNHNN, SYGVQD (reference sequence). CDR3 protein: CASLRQPLSQPRLTNYGYTF. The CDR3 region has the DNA TGCGCCAGCCTAAGACAACCCCTGTCCCAGCCCAGACTGACTAACTATGGCTACACCTTC.

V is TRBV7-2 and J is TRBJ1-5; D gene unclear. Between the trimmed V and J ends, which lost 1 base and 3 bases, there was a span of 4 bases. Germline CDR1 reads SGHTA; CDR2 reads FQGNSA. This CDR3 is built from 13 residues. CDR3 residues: CASSLGYNQPQHF. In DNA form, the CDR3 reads TGTGCCAGCAGCTTAGGGTACAATCAGCCCCAGCATTTT.

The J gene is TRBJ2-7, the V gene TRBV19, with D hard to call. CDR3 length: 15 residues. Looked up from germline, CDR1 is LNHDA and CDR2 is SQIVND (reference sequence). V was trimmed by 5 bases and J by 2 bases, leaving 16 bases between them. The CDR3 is CASSSFGKGTYEQYF. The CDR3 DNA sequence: TGTGCCAGTAGTTCTTTCGGCAAGGGCACCTACGAGCAGTACTTC.

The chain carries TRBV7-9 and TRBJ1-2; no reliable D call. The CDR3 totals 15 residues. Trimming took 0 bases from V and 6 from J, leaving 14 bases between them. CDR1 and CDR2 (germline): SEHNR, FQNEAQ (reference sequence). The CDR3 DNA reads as TGTGCCAGCAGCTTAGCCGGTTTGGTCGTTAATGGCTACACCTTC. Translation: CASSLAGLVVNGYTF.

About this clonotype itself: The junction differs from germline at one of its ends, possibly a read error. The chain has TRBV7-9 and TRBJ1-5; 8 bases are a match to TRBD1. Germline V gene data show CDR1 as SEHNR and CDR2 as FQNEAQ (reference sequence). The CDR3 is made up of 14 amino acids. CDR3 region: CASSWAGGRQPQHF. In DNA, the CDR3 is TGCGCCAGCAGCTGGGCAGGGGGCCGACAGCCCCAGCATTTT.

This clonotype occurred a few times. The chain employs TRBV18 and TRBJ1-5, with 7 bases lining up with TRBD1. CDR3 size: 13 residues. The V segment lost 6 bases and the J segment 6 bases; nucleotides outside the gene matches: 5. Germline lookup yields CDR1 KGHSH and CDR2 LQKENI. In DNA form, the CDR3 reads TGTGCCAGCTCGCCGACAGGGAGTCAGCCCCAGCATTTT. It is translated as CASSPTGSQPQHF. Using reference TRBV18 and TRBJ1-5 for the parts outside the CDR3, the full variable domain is NAGVMQNPRHLVRRRGQEARLRCSPMKGHSHVYWYRQLPEEGLKFMVYLQKENIIDESGMPKERFSAEFPKEGPSILRIQQVVRGDSAAYFCASSPTGSQPQHFGDGTRLSIL.

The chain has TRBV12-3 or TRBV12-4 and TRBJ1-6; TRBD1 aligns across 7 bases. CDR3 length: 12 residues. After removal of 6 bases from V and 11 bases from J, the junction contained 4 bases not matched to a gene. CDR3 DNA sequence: TGTGCCAGCAGCCCCGGACAGGCACCCCTCCACTTT. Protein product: CASSPGQAPLHF.

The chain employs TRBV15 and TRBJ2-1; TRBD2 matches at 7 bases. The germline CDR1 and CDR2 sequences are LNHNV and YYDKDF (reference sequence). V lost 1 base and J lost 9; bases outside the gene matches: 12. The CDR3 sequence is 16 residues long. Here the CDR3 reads CATSRVGGLRSFEQFF. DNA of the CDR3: TGTGCCACCAGCAGAGTTGGGGGACTAAGAAGTTTTGAGCAGTTCTTC.

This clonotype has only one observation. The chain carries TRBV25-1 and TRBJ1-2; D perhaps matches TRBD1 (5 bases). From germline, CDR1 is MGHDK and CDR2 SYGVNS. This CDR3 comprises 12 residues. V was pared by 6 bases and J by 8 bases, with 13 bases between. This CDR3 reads CASSPGAVGYTF. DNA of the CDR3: TGTGCCAGCAGCCCCGGGGCTGTAGGCTACACCTTC.

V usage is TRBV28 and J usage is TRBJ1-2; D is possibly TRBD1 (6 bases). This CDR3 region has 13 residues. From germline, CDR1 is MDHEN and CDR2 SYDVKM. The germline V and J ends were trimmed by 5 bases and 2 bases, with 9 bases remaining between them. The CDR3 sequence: CASSGTGNYGYTF. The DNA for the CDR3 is TGTGCCAGCAGTGGCACAGGGAACTATGGCTACACCTTC.

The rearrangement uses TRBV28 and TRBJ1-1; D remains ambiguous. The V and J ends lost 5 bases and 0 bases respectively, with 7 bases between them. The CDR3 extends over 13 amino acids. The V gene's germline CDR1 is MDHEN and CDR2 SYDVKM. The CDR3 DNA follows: TGTGCCAGCAGTACGGATTTGAACACTGAAGCTTTCTTT. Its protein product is CASSTDLNTEAFF.

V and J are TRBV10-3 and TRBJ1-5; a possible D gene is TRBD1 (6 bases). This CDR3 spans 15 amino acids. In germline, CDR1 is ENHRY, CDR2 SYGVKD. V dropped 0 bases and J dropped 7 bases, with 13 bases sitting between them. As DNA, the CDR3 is TGTGCCATCAGTGAGTCACTGGGGGGCGGGCAGCCCCAGCATTTT. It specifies CAISESLGGGQPQHF.

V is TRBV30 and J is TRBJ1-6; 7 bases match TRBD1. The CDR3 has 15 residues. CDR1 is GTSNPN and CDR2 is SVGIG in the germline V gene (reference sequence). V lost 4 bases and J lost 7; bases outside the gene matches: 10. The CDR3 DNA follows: TGTGCCTGGACTATACAGGGGAAGAGGAATTCACCCCTCCACTTT. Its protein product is CAWTIQGKRNSPLHF.

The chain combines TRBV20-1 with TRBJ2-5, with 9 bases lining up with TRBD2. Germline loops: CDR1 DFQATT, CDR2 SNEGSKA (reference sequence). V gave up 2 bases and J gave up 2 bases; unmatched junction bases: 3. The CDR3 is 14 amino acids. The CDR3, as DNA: TGCAGTGCTAGAAGAGCGGGAGGTCAAGAGACCCAGTACTTC. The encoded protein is CSARRAGGQETQYF.

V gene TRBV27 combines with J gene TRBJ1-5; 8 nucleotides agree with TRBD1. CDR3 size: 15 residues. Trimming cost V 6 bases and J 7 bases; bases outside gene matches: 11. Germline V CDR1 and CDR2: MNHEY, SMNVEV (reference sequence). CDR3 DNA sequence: TGTGCCAGCAGGCCGATCGGGACAGGAGGACAGCCCCAGCATTTT. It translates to CASRPIGTGGQPQHF.

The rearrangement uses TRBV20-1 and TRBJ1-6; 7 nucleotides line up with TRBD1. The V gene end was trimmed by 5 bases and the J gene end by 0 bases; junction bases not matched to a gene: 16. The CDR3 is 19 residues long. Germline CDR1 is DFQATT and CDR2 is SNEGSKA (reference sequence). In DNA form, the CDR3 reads TGCAGTGCTCCACAGGGGACAAGTCCCAGAAGCTCCTATAATTCACCCCTCCACTTT. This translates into CSAPQGTSPRSSYNSPLHF.

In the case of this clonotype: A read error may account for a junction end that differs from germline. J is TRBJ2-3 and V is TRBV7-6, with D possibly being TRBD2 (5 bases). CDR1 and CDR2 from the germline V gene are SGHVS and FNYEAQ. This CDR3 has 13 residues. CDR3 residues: CASSLVRGDTRYF. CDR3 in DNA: TGTGCCAGCAGCTTAGTTCGGGGTGATACGCGGTATTTT.

CDR3 DNA: TGTGCCAGCAGTACCGGGACAGGGGGCACTGAAGCTTTCTTT. It is translated as CASSTGTGGTEAFF. The rearrangement links TRBV2 to TRBJ1-1; 11 positions match TRBD1. V lost 5 bases and J lost 4; bases outside the gene matches: 3. This CDR3 is 14 amino acids long. CDR1 and CDR2 from the germline V gene are SNHLY and FYNNEI.

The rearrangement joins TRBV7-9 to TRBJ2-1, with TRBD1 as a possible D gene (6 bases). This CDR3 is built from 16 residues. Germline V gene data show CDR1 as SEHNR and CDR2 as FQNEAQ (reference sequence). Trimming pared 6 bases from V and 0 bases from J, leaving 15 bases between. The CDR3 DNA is TGTGCCAGCAGAGTAGACAGGTTAAGCTCCTACAATGAGCAGTTCTTC. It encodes CASRVDRLSSYNEQFF.

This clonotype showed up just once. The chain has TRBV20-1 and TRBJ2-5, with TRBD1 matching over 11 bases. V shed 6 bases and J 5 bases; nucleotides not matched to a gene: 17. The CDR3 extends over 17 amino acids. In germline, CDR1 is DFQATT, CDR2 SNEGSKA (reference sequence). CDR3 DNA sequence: TGCAGTGCACCCAGGGCGGGCTCGGACAGGGGGCGGGAGACCCAGTACTTC. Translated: CSAPRAGSDRGRETQYF.

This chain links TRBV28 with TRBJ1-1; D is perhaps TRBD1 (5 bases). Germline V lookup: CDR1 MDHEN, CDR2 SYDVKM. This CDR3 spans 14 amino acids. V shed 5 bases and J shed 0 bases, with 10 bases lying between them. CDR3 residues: CASSPGKMNTEAFF. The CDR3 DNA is TGTGCCAGCAGTCCAGGGAAGATGAACACTGAAGCTTTCTTT.

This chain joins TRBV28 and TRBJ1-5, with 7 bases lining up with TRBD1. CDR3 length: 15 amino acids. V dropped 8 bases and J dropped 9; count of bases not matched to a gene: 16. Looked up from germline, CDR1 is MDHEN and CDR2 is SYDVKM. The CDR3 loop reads CASLGDRAAGAPQHF. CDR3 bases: TGTGCCAGCCTTGGAGACAGGGCCGCTGGGGCGCCCCAGCATTTT.

CDR3: CASSAEAALNTEAFF. Written as DNA, the CDR3 is TGTGCCAGCAGTGCAGAGGCAGCCTTGAACACTGAAGCTTTCTTT. This chain joins TRBV25-1 and TRBJ1-1; no definite D call. V was cut by 4 bases and J by 0 bases, with 12 bases left in between. This CDR3 is 15 amino acids long. The germline CDR1 and CDR2 sequences are MGHDK and SYGVNS.

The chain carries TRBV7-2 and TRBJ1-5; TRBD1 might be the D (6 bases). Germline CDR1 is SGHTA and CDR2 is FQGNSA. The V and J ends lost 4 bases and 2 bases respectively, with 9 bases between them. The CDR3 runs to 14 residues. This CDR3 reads CASSYRQGNQPQHF. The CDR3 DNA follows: TGTGCCAGCAGCTACCGACAGGGCAATCAGCCCCAGCATTTT.

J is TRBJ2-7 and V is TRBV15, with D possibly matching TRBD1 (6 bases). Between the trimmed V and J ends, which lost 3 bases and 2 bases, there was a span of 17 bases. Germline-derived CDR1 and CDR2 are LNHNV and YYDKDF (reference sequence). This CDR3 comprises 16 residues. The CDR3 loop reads CATSRGKGDGTYEQYF. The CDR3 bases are TGTGCCACCAGCAGGGGGAAGGGGGACGGTACCTACGAGCAGTACTTC.

CDR3 protein: CASTQGDRVYEQYF. The CDR3 region has the DNA TGTGCCAGCACTCAAGGGGACAGGGTATACGAGCAGTACTTC. V is TRBV28 and J is TRBJ2-7, with 9 bases lining up with TRBD1. This CDR3 region has 14 residues. With 7 bases clipped from V and 4 bases from J, the junction kept 8 bases outside the gene matches. Germline V gene data show CDR1 as MDHEN and CDR2 as SYDVKM.

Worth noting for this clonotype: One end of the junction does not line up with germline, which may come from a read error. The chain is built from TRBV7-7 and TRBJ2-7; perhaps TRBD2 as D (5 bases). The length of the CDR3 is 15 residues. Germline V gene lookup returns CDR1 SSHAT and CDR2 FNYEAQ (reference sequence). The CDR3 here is CASSLAYGSQYEQYF. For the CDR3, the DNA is TGTGCTAGCAGCTTAGCGTACGGGTCCCAATACGAGCAGTACTTC.

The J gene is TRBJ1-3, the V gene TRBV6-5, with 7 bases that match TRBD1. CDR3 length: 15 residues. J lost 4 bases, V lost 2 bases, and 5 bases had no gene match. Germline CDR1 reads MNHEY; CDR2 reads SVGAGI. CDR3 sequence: CASSYDRANGNTIYF. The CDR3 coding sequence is TGTGCCAGCAGTTACGACAGGGCAAACGGAAACACCATATATTTT.

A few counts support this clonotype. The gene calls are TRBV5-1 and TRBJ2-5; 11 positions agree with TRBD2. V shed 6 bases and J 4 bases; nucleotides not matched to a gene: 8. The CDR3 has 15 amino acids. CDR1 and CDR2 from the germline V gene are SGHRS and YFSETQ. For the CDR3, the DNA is TGCGCCAGCAACGACCTAGCGGGAGGACTAGAGACCCAGTACTTC. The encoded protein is CASNDLAGGLETQYF. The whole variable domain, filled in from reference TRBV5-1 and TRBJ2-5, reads KAGVTQTPRYLIKTRGQQVTLSCSPISGHRSVSWYQQTPGQGLQFLFEYFSETQRNKGNFPGRFSGRQFSNSRSEMNVSTLELGDSALYLCASNDLAGGLETQYFGPGTRLLVL.

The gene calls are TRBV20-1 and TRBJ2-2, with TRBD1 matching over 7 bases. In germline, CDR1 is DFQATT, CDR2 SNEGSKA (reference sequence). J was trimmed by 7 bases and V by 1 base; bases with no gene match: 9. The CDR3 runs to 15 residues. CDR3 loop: CSARGDRAGRGELFF. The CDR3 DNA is TGCAGTGCTAGAGGAGACAGGGCCGGGCGCGGGGAGCTGTTTTTT.